This TCR beta chain was captured by sequencing in a study of T-cell reconstitution after alpha-beta-depleted transplantation in children listed by TCRdb under 2016. Background for the entire study: T-cell immune reconstitution after TCRalphabeta/CD19-depleted allogeneic hematopoietic cell transplantation in children was quantitatively tracked in the study by means of TCR repertoire profiling. General conclusions and limits of the study: The frequencies of hyperexpanded clones fell over the following months, and after one year, T-cell counts and TCRbeta diversity were mostly attributed to newly produced T cells. About two months after transplant, the apparently early recovery of alphabetaT-cell counts reportedly depended on just several hundred clones that had expanded rapidly and came from non-depleted graft cells. The high TCRbeta diversity at day 60 in some patients was ascribed to recipient T cells and intrathymic progenitors that had survived conditioning.

Comments on this clonotype: This clone's antigen is unknown. No much larger clonotype is one base removed from it; base qualities were not supplied.

The CDR3 has 14 amino acids, counting the end cysteine and phenylalanine. The read is trimmed to its CDR3 DNA, 42 bases read in frame from base 1. Trimming at the junction amounts to 1 base on V and 7 bases on J, and the germline ends lie 10 bases apart. For CDR1 and CDR2, the germline V gene (reference sequence) lists SEHNR and FQNEAQ. The treatment or condition label here, explained by the study, means: allogeneic hematopoietic cell transplantation with graft depleted of TCRalphabeta T cells and CD19 B cells. The children who served as transplant recipients had been given grafts of TCRalphabeta/CD19-depleted allogeneic hematopoietic cells. Libraries were prepared through PCR. This sample was sequenced with an Illumina HiSeq 2500. Molecular barcoding was employed in the preparation of TCR libraries, with unique molecular identifiers being used to normalize TCRbeta repertoire quantification. The public reads were run again by TCRdb, first through fastp at Q25 and then through MiXCR, and only productive beta chains were kept. All rows with the same CDR3 protein become a single entry with the most common DNA and genes. Across this sample there are some 600,000 distinct CDR3 sequences, with over 10% seen only once. The ten most abundant clones make up 2.2% of the sample.

The source material was PBMCs, mostly from graft donor cells, sampled 360 days after TCRalphabeta/CD19-depleted stem cell transplant. The rearranged chain carries TRBV7-9 and TRBJ1-4; TRBD1 might be the D gene, on 5 matching bases. This sequence was found in a male patient younger than 18 who had a stem cell transplant for acute myeloid leukemia, so the T cells may come from the graft donor. The nucleotides are TGTGCCAGCAGCTTAGGCTTGGGGGGTGAAAAACTGTTTTTT. This translates into CASSLGLGGEKLFF.